These T cell receptor beta chains were read from a single sample in a study of blood T cell repertoires in COVID-19. Sequencing was performed with immunoSEQ multiplex PCR; in TCRdb, only in-frame clones are kept and a portion is missing. The data contain 55,000 to 70,000 clones, around nine tenths of them singletons. The specimen was PBMCs or T cells enriched from blood (not recorded which). All receptors derive from a woman between 35 and 50 years old who had recovered from COVID-19. Each CDR3 is given with its conserved first and last residue. D genes are given only for firm matches.

>TRBV5-8|TRBJ2-1|-
CASSSGSPLSSYNEQFF
>TRBV3-1/TRBV3-2|TRBJ2-5|-
CASSQDTAWQETQYF
>TRBV14|TRBJ1-2|TRBD1
CASSPRNRGNGYTF
>TRBV19|TRBJ1-4|TRBD1
CASTRDRQDEKLFF
>TRBV3-1/TRBV3-2|TRBJ2-1|-
CASSQAGGTGAEQFF
>TRBV19|TRBJ1-5|TRBD1
CASSIDRGQGWSNQPQHF
>TRBV11-3|TRBJ2-7|TRBD1
CASSLDGTGSYEQYF
>TRBV11-2|TRBJ1-4|-
CASSHLFWQSAGEGEKLFF
>TRBV14|TRBJ1-4|-
CASSLGGTTNEKLFF
>TRBV7-8|TRBJ1-5|TRBD1
CASSLGRRDRGRNQPQHF
>TRBV5-4|TRBJ2-1|-
CASSFPLARNEQFF
>TRBV6-2/TRBV6-3|TRBJ1-5|TRBD1
CASSRPRQGDQPQHF
>TRBV5-1|TRBJ1-1|TRBD1
CASSLFTGGPEAFF
>TRBV13|TRBJ1-1|TRBD1
CASQPRTGFTEAFF
>TRBV6-1|TRBJ1-6|TRBD1
CASSEYATGAGSPLHF
>TRBV27|TRBJ2-7|-
CASGIADAYEQYF
>TRBV7-6|TRBJ1-2|-
CASSFSPGGAYGYTF
>TRBV27|TRBJ2-1|TRBD2
CASSLPPSGADEQFF
>TRBV2|TRBJ2-5|-
CASSAHGEETQYF
>TRBV3-1/TRBV3-2|TRBJ1-6|-
CASSPSNSPLHF
>TRBV7-6|TRBJ2-3|TRBD2
CASSLGAGGASDTQYF
>TRBV6-5|TRBJ1-1|-
CASRNRQSTEAFF
>TRBV9|TRBJ2-3|TRBD1
CASSVRPWDRLGNTQYF
>TRBV5-1|TRBJ1-6|-
CASSLTGTRYNSPLHF
>TRBV6-4|TRBJ2-3|-
CASSEAGVTDTQYF
>TRBV5-1|TRBJ2-2|-
CASSLAEGSTGELFF
>TRBV3-1/TRBV3-2|TRBJ1-1|-
CASSLKRASGGAFF
>TRBV12-3/TRBV12-4|TRBJ2-3|-
CAAGNTQYF
>TRBV10-2|TRBJ2-4|-
CASSEIWGVDKNIQYF
>TRBV18|TRBJ1-5|TRBD1
CASSRQGMNQPQHF
>TRBV27|TRBJ2-7|-
CASSSGGDSYEQYF
>TRBV7-2|TRBJ2-3|TRBD2
CASSLVGTTSTQYF
>TRBV7-9|TRBJ2-5|TRBD2
CASRGLAYQETQYF
>TRBV18|TRBJ1-1|TRBD1
CASSTTTGSGTEAFF
>TRBV5-1|TRBJ2-3|-
CASSVRSGGLTSTDTQYF
>TRBV27|TRBJ2-7|-
CAVASSYEQYF
>TRBV15|TRBJ2-5|-
CATGGAGKQTQYF
>TRBV5-4|TRBJ2-1|-
CASSPPAAGAGNEQFF
>TRBV19|TRBJ1-2|-
CASSNNEGYNYGYTF
>TRBV7-9|TRBJ2-7|TRBD1
CASSLDRGDEQYF